This passage covers 8 T cell receptor beta chains from one sample sequenced in a study of T cell clonotyping in hematopoietic cell transplantation. The assay was immunoSEQ multiplex PCR, and TCRdb's table has in-frame clones only and misses some. Of over 35,000 clones in the sample, approximately 88% were seen once. Sequencing was done on a sample of peripheral blood mononuclear cells. The receptors come from a woman aged 40-49 years in good health. Some clones in this sample may be carry-over from other donors' samples.

V usage is TRBV28 and J usage is TRBJ2-7; 7 positions agree with TRBD1. The trim removed 7 bases at V and 7 bases at J, leaving 16 bases unmatched. This CDR3 spans 15 amino acids. CDR1 is MDHEN and CDR2 is SYDVKM in the germline V gene. In DNA, the CDR3 is TGTGCCAGCAACGTCCCGGGACAGCGGATAGAAGAGCAGTACTTC. Amino acid sequence: CASNVPGQRIEEQYF.

The chain couples TRBV4-2 to TRBJ2-7; 7 positions agree with TRBD1. V lost 3 bases to trimming and J lost 0 bases; unmatched junction nucleotides: 8. CDR3 length: 16 residues. Germline V CDR1 and CDR2: LGHNA, YNFKEQ. CDR3 in amino acids: CASSHQDRRSSYEQYF. CDR3 nucleotides: TGTGCCAGCAGCCACCAGGACAGGAGAAGCTCCTACGAGCAGTACTTC.

The V gene is TRBV7-2, the J gene TRBJ1-5, with D possibly matching TRBD1 (6 bases). CDR1 is SGHTA, CDR2 FQGNSA, per germline. With 4 bases removed from V and 2 bases from J, the gap between germline ends came to 12 bases. The CDR3 has 15 residues. CDR3 sequence (DNA): TGTGCCAGCAGCTCTACAGGGTTGGGCAATCAGCCCCAGCATTTT. Its protein product is CASSSTGLGNQPQHF.

This sequence joins TRBV6-5 and TRBJ1-2; D possibly corresponds to TRBD1 (5 bases). The germline V and J ends were trimmed by 2 bases and 7 bases, with 8 bases remaining between them. The CDR3 extends over 12 amino acids. Germline assignment: CDR1 MNHEY and CDR2 SVGAGI. The CDR3 region is CASSYGAGGYTF. CDR3 sequence (DNA): TGTGCCAGCAGTTACGGGGCGGGTGGCTACACCTTC.

This chain's CDR3 is CASSNQGKSSYNEQFF. In nucleotides, the CDR3 is TGTGCCAGCAGCAACCAGGGGAAAAGCTCCTACAATGAGCAGTTCTTC. The chain recombines TRBV21-1 with TRBJ2-1; no DNA check was done on the table's D call, TRBD1. TRBV21-1 is noted as a pseudogene. The CDR3 is 16 amino acids.

CDR3 bases: TGTGCCAGCAGCTTAACAGGGATGGACACTGAAGCTTTCTTT. Translating gives CASSLTGMDTEAFF. The chain combines TRBV5-8 with TRBJ1-1; TRBD1 is a possible D gene (6 bases). This CDR3 has 14 amino acids. CDR1 is SGHTS, CDR2 YDEGEE, per germline. Trimming left V 2 bases short and J 3 bases short, with 11 bases between.

The chain carries TRBV6-1 and TRBJ1-1, with TRBD1 matching over 7 bases. The ends lost 7 bases at V and 6 bases at J; junction bases unmatched: 11. There are 14 residues in the CDR3. The germline gives CDR1 MNHNS, CDR2 SASEGT. In DNA, the CDR3 is TGTGCCAGCAACAGACAGGGCCTAAGGGCTGAAGCTTTCTTT. Its protein is CASNRQGLRAEAFF.

This clone was seen a handful of times. The gene calls are TRBV6-5 and TRBJ1-2; D not resolved. The CDR3 spans 11 residues. Per germline, CDR1 MNHEY and CDR2 SVGAGI. The V and J ends lost 2 bases and 6 bases respectively, with 4 bases between them. The DNA of the CDR3 is TGTGCCAGCAGTTACGGGGATGGCTACACCTTC. Its translation is CASSYGDGYTF.